The 30 T cell receptor beta chains below were found in one sample sequenced in a study of T-cell memory formation after mild COVID-19. TCRdb re-called the 5' RACE reads with MiXCR, one entry per CDR3 protein. The sample holds fewer than 650,000 distinct CDR3 sequences, 17% seen once. Material: PBMCs or a T cell subset sorted from them (not recorded which). The receptors derive from an adult woman who had mild COVID-19 (a few samples of this study predate the infection). Cell type and time point are not known.

This clonotype has just a few counts. The V and J genes are TRBV3-1 and TRBJ2-5, with 11 bases matching TRBD2. The length of the CDR3 is 18 residues. Germline-derived CDR1 and CDR2 are LGHDT and YNNKEL (reference sequence). Losses at the gene ends were 2 bases for V and 3 bases for J; bases not matched to a gene: 11. The CDR3 coding sequence is TGTGCCAGCAGCCAAAGGGGGATAGCGGGAGGGCTGAAAGAGACCCAGTACTTC. This translates into CASSQRGIAGGLKETQYF.

The table lists this clonotype with a few counts. The chain combines TRBV12-3 or TRBV12-4 with TRBJ2-3; 11 nucleotides agree with TRBD1. This CDR3 has 15 residues. With V trimmed by 4 bases and J by 4 bases, 4 bases remained unmatched. This chain's CDR3 is CASSSDRGRADTQYF. The CDR3 DNA reads TGTGCCAGCAGTTCGGACAGGGGGCGCGCAGATACGCAGTATTTT.

This clonotype came up many times. The CDR3 protein is CASSPDRNYGYTF. DNA for the CDR3: TGTGCCAGCAGCCCGGACAGGAACTATGGCTACACCTTC. V usage is TRBV7-2 and J usage is TRBJ1-2, with TRBD1 matching 7 bases. V trimming: 5 bases; J trimming: 2 bases; junction bases outside the gene matches: 2. The CDR3 has 13 residues. Per germline, CDR1 SGHTA and CDR2 FQGNSA.

This chain joins TRBV12-3 or TRBV12-4 and TRBJ2-3, with TRBD2 matching over 11 bases. This CDR3 is 17 amino acids long. Unmatched junction bases numbered 10, after V lost 2 bases and J lost 6 bases. Here the CDR3 DNA reads TGTGCCAGCAGTTTACGTCTAGCGGGGGGAGTAGGGGATACGCAGTATTTT. Translating gives CASSLRLAGGVGDTQYF.

A few counts support this clonotype. The chain is built from TRBV5-1 and TRBJ2-1; 10 bases map to TRBD2. The ends lost 4 bases at V and 7 bases at J; junction bases unmatched: 14. This CDR3 is 17 amino acids long. Germline values: CDR1 SGHRS, CDR2 YFSETQ. CDR3 coding DNA: TGCGCCAGCAGCCCAACGGTGGGAGCGGGAGGGCCGAATGAGCAGTTCTTC. The encoded protein is CASSPTVGAGGPNEQFF.

This chain joins TRBV7-7 and TRBJ2-7; either TRBD1 or TRBD2 may fit D (5 bases each). The V gene lost 0 bases and the J gene lost 6 bases, with 9 bases spanning the gap. CDR3 size: 13 residues. Germline V gene data show CDR1 as SSHAT and CDR2 as FNYEAQ (reference sequence). DNA of the CDR3: TGTGCCAGCAGCTTAGCGGGGGAGCGCGAGCAGTACTTC. It specifies CASSLAGEREQYF.

This chain links TRBV20-1 with TRBJ2-3; D call uncertain. The CDR3 length is 12 residues. Trimming left V 4 bases short and J 1 base short, with 6 bases between. Germline assignment: CDR1 DFQATT and CDR2 SNEGSKA (reference sequence). The CDR3 loop reads CSAMSGTDTQYF. CDR3 in DNA: TGCAGTGCTATGAGCGGCACAGATACGCAGTATTTT.

This clonotype occurred a few times. The J gene is TRBJ2-5, the V gene TRBV20-1; TRBD2 agrees at 8 bases. The CDR3 is made up of 14 amino acids. V lost 6 bases, J lost 5 bases, and 11 bases stayed unmatched. Germline assignment: CDR1 DFQATT and CDR2 SNEGSKA (reference sequence). CDR3 sequence (DNA): TGCAGTGCCAAGACCAGCGGGAGAGGGGAGACCCAGTACTTC. The encoded protein is CSAKTSGRGETQYF.

The CDR3 loop is CAISEDGPGHTEAFF. CDR3 nucleotide sequence: TGTGCCATCAGTGAGGACGGGCCGGGGCACACTGAAGCTTTCTTT. The V and J genes are TRBV10-3 and TRBJ1-1; D may be TRBD1 (5 bases). Germline values: CDR1 ENHRY, CDR2 SYGVKD. Trimming left V 2 bases short and J 3 bases short, with 13 bases between. The CDR3 covers 15 residues.

This clonotype was seen many times. This chain joins TRBV12-3 or TRBV12-4 and TRBJ2-3, with no clear D. The CDR3 has 13 amino acids. V was pared by 2 bases and J by 3 bases, with 6 bases between. CDR3 DNA sequence: TGTGCCAGCAGTTTAAAGGTGACAGATACGCAGTATTTT. Its protein is CASSLKVTDTQYF.

This sequence joins TRBV3-1 and TRBJ2-1; 11 bases match TRBD2. The germline gives CDR1 LGHDT, CDR2 YNNKEL (reference sequence). J was trimmed by 7 bases and V by 5 bases; bases with no gene match: 7. This CDR3 region has 15 residues. The CDR3 region is CASSKSVAGGNEQFF. CDR3 DNA sequence: TGTGCCAGCAGCAAATCGGTAGCGGGAGGGAATGAGCAGTTCTTC.

This clonotype was counted many times. The chain uses TRBV18 and TRBJ2-5, with a possible D match to TRBD1 (6 bases). In germline, CDR1 is KGHSH, CDR2 LQKENI. Deletions cut 3 bases from V and 7 bases from J, with 15 bases between. This CDR3 region has 14 residues. The chain's CDR3 is CASSPDSSPWTQYF. CDR3 sequence (DNA): TGTGCCAGCTCACCGGACAGCTCCCCTTGGACCCAGTACTTC.

This rearrangement joins TRBV20-1 to TRBJ1-2; 8 bases align to TRBD1. This CDR3 comprises 10 residues. Looked up from germline, CDR1 is DFQATT and CDR2 is SNEGSKA (reference sequence). The V and J ends lost 5 bases and 7 bases, in that order; junction bases with no gene match: 0. The CDR3 DNA reads as TGCAGTGCTGGACAGGGTGGCTACACCTTC. It codes for CSAGQGGYTF.

Only a few counts were recorded for this clonotype. The chain links TRBV20-1 to TRBJ2-7; 9 nucleotides match TRBD2. The CDR3 runs to 13 residues. V was pared by 2 bases and J by 2 bases, with 1 base of the junction left unmatched. The germline V gene encodes CDR1 DFQATT and CDR2 SNEGSKA (reference sequence). The CDR3 DNA sequence: TGCAGTGCTAGACCTAGCGGGGCCTACGAGCAGTACTTC. Translated: CSARPSGAYEQYF.

This clonotype came up many times. This rearrangement joins TRBV4-3 to TRBJ2-6; D remains unclear. Germline CDR1 is LGHNA and CDR2 is YSLEER. Trimming took 5 bases from V and 0 from J, leaving 17 bases between them. The length of the CDR3 is 18 residues. Here the CDR3 DNA reads TGCGCCAGCAGCACCCAATCCGGGTTGGGCTCTGGGGCCAACGTCCTGACTTTC. Its translation: CASSTQSGLGSGANVLTF.

The rearrangement joins TRBV11-2 to TRBJ2-7; TRBD1 matches at 8 bases. CDR1 and CDR2 from the germline V gene are SGHAT and FQNNGV. V lost 4 bases and J lost 0; bases outside the gene matches: 8. The length of the CDR3 is 16 residues. CDR3 nucleotide sequence: TGTGCCAGCAGCTCAGGGGGCTCAGGATACTCCTACGAGCAGTACTTC. Amino acids: CASSSGGSGYSYEQYF. Supplemented by reference TRBV11-2 and TRBJ2-7, the full variable domain reads EAGVAQSPRYKIIEKRQSVAFWCNPISGHATLYWYQQILGQGPKLLIQFQNNGVVDDSQLPKDRFSAERLKGVDSTLKIQPAKLEDSAVYLCASSSGGSGYSYEQYFGPGTRLTVT.

The sample holds a few counts of this clonotype. This chain links TRBV6-1 with TRBJ2-5; the match to TRBD2 covers 9 bases. The CDR3 is made up of 15 amino acids. V lost 7 bases to trimming and J lost 4 bases; unmatched junction nucleotides: 10. CDR1 is MNHNS and CDR2 is SASEGT in the germline V gene. The CDR3 coding sequence is TGTGCCAGCACACGGGCTAGCGGGGTTTCAGAGACCCAGTACTTC. Translating it yields CASTRASGVSETQYF.

This clonotype was found a few times. The J gene is TRBJ2-2, the V gene TRBV7-6, with D perhaps given as TRBD1 or TRBD2 (5 bases each). V lost 5 bases to trimming and J lost 4 bases, with 14 bases between them. Germline V gene lookup returns CDR1 SGHVS and CDR2 FNYEAQ. This CDR3 has 15 residues. CDR3 nucleotides: TGTGCCAGCAGCCCCCACGGTGGGGGCACCGGGGAGCTGTTTTTT. Amino acids: CASSPHGGGTGELFF.

The V call is TRBV28, the J call TRBJ1-2, with 7 bases identical to TRBD1. The germline CDR1 and CDR2 sequences are MDHEN and SYDVKM. V trimming: 3 bases; J trimming: 8 bases; junction bases outside the gene matches: 15. The CDR3 extends over 16 amino acids. The CDR3: CASSFRQGERFIGYTF. DNA of the CDR3: TGTGCCAGCAGTTTCCGACAGGGTGAAAGGTTTATAGGCTACACCTTC.

This clonotype was observed a handful of times. V usage is TRBV20-1 and J usage is TRBJ2-1, with 12 nucleotides matching TRBD2. Germline trimming cut 0 bases from V and 9 bases from J; bases unmatched to any gene: 3. Germline loops: CDR1 DFQATT, CDR2 SNEGSKA (reference sequence). The CDR3 loop spans 14 amino acids. In DNA form, the CDR3 reads TGCAGTGCTAGAGATTCTAGCGGGAGGGGTGAGCAGTTCTTC. Its protein product is CSARDSSGRGEQFF.

The rearrangement uses TRBV4-1 and TRBJ1-3, with D unresolved. V was cut by 0 bases and J by 0 bases, with 12 bases left in between. The CDR3 consists of 17 residues. Germline lookup yields CDR1 MGHRA and CDR2 YSYEKL. Here the CDR3 DNA reads TGCGCCAGCAGCCAAGAACCCTCCGGGAGCTCTGGAAACACCATATATTTT. This codes for CASSQEPSGSSGNTIYF.

The rearrangement links TRBV5-1 to TRBJ1-2; D is unclear. In germline, CDR1 is SGHRS, CDR2 YFSETQ. V gave up 3 bases and J gave up 3 bases, with 9 bases separating them. CDR3 size: 13 residues. CDR3 nucleotide sequence: TGCGCCAGCAGCTACAACCCAGACTATGGCTACACCTTC. It is translated as CASSYNPDYGYTF.

This clonotype was detected only a few times. The chain joins TRBV2 to TRBJ2-3; D not resolved. This CDR3 is built from 16 residues. The V gene lost 2 bases and the J gene lost 0 bases, with 12 bases spanning the gap. The germline V gene encodes CDR1 SNHLY and CDR2 FYNNEI. The CDR3 region is CASSELAVTSTDTQYF. CDR3 in DNA: TGTGCCAGCAGTGAACTGGCGGTAACTAGCACAGATACGCAGTATTTT.

This clonotype appeared a few times. The CDR3 does not end in the conserved phenylalanine or tryptophan, so this is likely a read error. This chain joins TRBV9 and TRBJ1-1, with a weak D call TRBD1 (6 bases). Trimming shortened V by 3 bases and J by 7 bases, and 7 bases separated the two germline ends. Looked up from germline, CDR1 is SGDLS and CDR2 is YYNGEE. The CDR3 totals 11 residues. CDR3 protein: CASSARGEAFL. The CDR3 DNA reads as TGTGCCAGCAGCGCCAGGGGTGAAGCTTTCCTT.

This clonotype was recorded a few times. The V gene is TRBV7-9, the J gene TRBJ1-2, with D unresolved. The CDR3 is 13 amino acids. V was shortened by 0 bases and J by 9 bases, with 11 bases between the two germline ends. Germline-derived CDR1 and CDR2 are SEHNR and FQNEAQ (reference sequence). The CDR3 is CASSLAEDGSYTF. Here the CDR3 DNA reads TGTGCCAGCAGCTTAGCGGAGGACGGGAGCTACACCTTC.

This clonotype was counted many times. The chain combines TRBV12-3 or TRBV12-4 with TRBJ1-1; D is undetermined. Trimming shortened V by 0 bases and J by 4 bases, and 6 bases separated the two germline ends. The CDR3 sequence is 13 residues long. The DNA for the CDR3 is TGTGCCAGCAGTTTAGCCGGGGTCACTGAAGCTTTCTTT. Its translation is CASSLAGVTEAFF.

The chain is built from TRBV9 and TRBJ2-3; 10 bases align to TRBD2. Germline assignment: CDR1 SGDLS and CDR2 YYNGEE. The CDR3 is made up of 16 amino acids. With 4 bases clipped from V and 3 bases from J, the junction kept 8 bases outside the gene matches. The CDR3, as DNA: TGTGCCAGCAGCCCCATAGCGGGGGGCTCTACAGATACGCAGTATTTT. It translates to CASSPIAGGSTDTQYF.

This chain joins TRBV1 and TRBJ2-1; the DNA was not compared with TRBD2, the D call given in the table. TRBV1 is listed as a pseudogene. The CDR3 covers 15 residues. For the CDR3, the DNA is TGCACCAGCAGGAAGACTAGCGGGAGTCCCAATGAGCAGTTCTTC. Translation gives CTSRKTSGSPNEQFF.

This clonotype was found a few times. The J gene is TRBJ1-1, the V gene TRBV11-3; a possible D gene is TRBD1 (6 bases). The CDR3 is made up of 14 amino acids. CDR1 is SGHNT and CDR2 is YENEEA in the germline V gene. V lost 4 bases, J lost 5 bases, and 14 bases lay in between. The CDR3 nucleotides are TGTGCCAGCAGCTCCCCAGGGGCTGGTACTGAAGCTTTCTTT. This sequence encodes CASSSPGAGTEAFF.

V gene TRBV7-2 combines with J gene TRBJ1-3; D call uncertain. Germline CDR1 SGHTA, CDR2 FQGNSA. The CDR3 loop spans 15 amino acids. Trimming cost V 5 bases and J 0 bases, with 11 bases left between them. The CDR3 region has the DNA TGTGCCAGCAGCCCCCTGAGGAACTCTGGAAACACCATATATTTT. Protein: CASSPLRNSGNTIYF.